This TCR beta chain was found in a study of PD-L1 blockade in urothelial cancer. Germline V lookup: CDR1 SSHAT, CDR2 FNYEAQ (reference sequence). This CDR3 has 14 amino acids. Findings of the study overall: In blood sampled pretreatment, TCR clonality below the median predicted better survival.

Here immunoSEQ multiplex PCR was the method, and the copy in TCRdb shows in-frame clones only, minus some. The data contain approximately 46,000 clones, 87% of them singletons. As to this clone: As yet, its antigen is unknown. Mismatch with germline at one junction end may stem from a read error.

V usage is TRBV7-7 and J usage is TRBJ2-1; D may be TRBD1 (6 bases). The sample in question was PBMCs, obtained around atezolizumab (anti-PD-L1) treatment. The sequence derives from a man aged 55 to 70 with urothelial cancer. The CDR3 region is CASSQGSTYNEQFF. CDR3 in DNA: TGTGCTAGCAGTCAGGGGTCTACCTACAATGAGCAGTTCTTC.